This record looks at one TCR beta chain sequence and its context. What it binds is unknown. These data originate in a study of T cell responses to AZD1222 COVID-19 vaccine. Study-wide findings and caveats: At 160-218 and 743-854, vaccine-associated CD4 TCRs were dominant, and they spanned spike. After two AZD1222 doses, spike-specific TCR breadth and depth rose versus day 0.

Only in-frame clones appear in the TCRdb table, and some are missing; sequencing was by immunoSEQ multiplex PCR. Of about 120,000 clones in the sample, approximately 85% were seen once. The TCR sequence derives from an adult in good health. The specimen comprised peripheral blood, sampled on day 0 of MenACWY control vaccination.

CDR3 in DNA: TGTGCCAGCAGCTCATCAGGGGGCAGTGAAAAACTGTTTTTT. Translating gives CASSSSGGSEKLFF. The chain combines TRBV3-1 (or the pseudogene TRBV3-2) with TRBJ1-4; 8 nucleotides agree with TRBD1. V was clipped by 5 bases and J by 7 bases; unmatched bases: 6. The CDR3 length is 14 residues. In germline, CDR1 is LGHDT, CDR2 YNNKEL (reference sequence).